This TCR beta chain was observed in a study of blood T cells in healthy people across ages. Through a sample-barcoded 5' primer and a J-beta primer mix, a second PCR was run for roughly 7 to 12 cycles. TCRdb analysed the 5' RACE reads with MiXCR anew, one entry per CDR3 protein. This repertoire shows almost 550,000 distinct CDR3 sequences, more than 20% found once; its top ten account for roughly 9%. Trimming took 5 bases from V and 7 from J, leaving 9 bases between them. In germline, CDR1 is SGHTA, CDR2 FQGNSA. The CDR3 runs to 13 residues. This sample also appeared in a second study, on T cells of mothers and their children.

This receptor was obtained from a boy younger than 18 in good health. Sequenced input: blood. This chain connects TRBV7-2 to TRBJ1-6; no definite D call. CDR3 sequence (DNA): TGTGCCAGCAGCGCGAGTCGAAATTCACCCCTCCACTTT. Protein: CASSASRNSPLHF.